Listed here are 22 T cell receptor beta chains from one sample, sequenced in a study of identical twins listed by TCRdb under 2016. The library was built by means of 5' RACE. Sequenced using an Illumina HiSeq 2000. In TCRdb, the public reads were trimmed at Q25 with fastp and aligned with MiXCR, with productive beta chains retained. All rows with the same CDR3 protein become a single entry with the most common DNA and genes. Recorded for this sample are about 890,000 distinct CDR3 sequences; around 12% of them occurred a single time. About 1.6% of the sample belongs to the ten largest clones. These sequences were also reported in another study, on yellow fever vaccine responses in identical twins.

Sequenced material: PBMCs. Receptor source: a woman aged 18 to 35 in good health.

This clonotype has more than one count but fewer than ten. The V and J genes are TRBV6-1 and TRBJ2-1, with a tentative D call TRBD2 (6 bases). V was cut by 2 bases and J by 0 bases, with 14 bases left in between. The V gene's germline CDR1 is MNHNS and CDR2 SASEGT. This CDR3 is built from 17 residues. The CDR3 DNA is TGTGCCAGCAGTGAACTGCCACCGGGGGTCTCCTACAATGAGCAGTTCTTC. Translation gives CASSELPPGVSYNEQFF.

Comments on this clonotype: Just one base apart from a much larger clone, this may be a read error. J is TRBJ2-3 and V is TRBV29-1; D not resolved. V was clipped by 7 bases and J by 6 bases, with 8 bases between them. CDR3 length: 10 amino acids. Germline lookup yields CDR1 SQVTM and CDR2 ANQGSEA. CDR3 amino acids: CSADADTQYF. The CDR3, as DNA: TGCAGCGCCGATGCGGATACGCAGTATTTT.

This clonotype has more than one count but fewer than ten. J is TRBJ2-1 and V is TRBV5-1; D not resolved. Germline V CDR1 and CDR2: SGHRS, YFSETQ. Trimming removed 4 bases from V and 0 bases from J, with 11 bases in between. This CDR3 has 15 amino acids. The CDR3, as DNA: TGCGCCAGCAGCGGGCACCTGAGCTCCTACAATGAGCAGTTCTTC. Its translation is CASSGHLSSYNEQFF. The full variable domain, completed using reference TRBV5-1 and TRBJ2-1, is KAGVTQTPRYLIKTRGQQVTLSCSPISGHRSVSWYQQTPGQGLQFLFEYFSETQRNKGNFPGRFSGRQFSNSRSEMNVSTLELGDSALYLCASSGHLSSYNEQFFGPGTRLTVL.

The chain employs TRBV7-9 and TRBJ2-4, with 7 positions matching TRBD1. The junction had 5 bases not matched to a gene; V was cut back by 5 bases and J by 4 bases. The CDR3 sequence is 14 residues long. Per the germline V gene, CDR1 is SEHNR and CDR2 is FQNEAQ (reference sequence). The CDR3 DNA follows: TGTGCCAGCAGCCCGGGACAGAGGAAAAACATTCAGTACTTC. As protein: CASSPGQRKNIQYF.

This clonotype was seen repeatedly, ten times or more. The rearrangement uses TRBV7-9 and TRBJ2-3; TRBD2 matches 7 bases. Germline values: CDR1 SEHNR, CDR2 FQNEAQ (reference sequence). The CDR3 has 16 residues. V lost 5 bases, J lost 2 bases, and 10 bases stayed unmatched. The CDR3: CASSPWASGNTDTQYF. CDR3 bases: TGTGCCAGCAGCCCGTGGGCTAGCGGAAACACAGATACGCAGTATTTT. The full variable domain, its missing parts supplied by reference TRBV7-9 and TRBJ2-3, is DTGVSQNPRHKITKRGQNVTFRCDPISEHNRLYWYRQTLGQGPEFLTYFQNEAQLEKSRLLSDRFSAERPKGSFSTLEIQRTEQGDSAMYLCASSPWASGNTDTQYFGPGTRLTVL.

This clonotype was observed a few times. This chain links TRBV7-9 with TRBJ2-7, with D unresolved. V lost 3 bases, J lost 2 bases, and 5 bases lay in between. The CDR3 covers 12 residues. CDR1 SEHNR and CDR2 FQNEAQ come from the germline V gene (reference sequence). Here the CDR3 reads CASSFEAYEQYF. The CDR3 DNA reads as TGTGCCAGCAGCTTTGAAGCCTACGAGCAGTACTTC.

CDR3 DNA: TGCAGCGTTGAAGGCAGGGCCTACGAGCAGTACTTC. Its translation: CSVEGRAYEQYF. The chain recombines TRBV29-1 with TRBJ2-7; D possibly corresponds to TRBD1 (5 bases). The V end lost 1 base, the J end lost 2 bases, and 6 bases lay between the germline ends. The CDR3 contains 12 residues. The germline gives CDR1 SQVTM, CDR2 ANQGSEA.

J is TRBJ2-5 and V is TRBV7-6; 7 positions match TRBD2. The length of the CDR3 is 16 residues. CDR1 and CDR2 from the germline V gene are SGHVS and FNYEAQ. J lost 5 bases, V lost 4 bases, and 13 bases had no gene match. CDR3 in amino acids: CASSSQTAGARETQYF. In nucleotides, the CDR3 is TGTGCCAGCAGCTCCCAGACGGCGGGAGCCAGGGAGACCCAGTACTTC.

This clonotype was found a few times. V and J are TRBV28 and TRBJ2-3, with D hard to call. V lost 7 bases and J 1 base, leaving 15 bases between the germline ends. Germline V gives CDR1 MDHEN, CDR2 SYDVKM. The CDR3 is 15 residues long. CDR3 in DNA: TGTGCCAGCACACCACCGAGTGCGCGCACAGATACGCAGTATTTT. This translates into CASTPPSARTDTQYF.

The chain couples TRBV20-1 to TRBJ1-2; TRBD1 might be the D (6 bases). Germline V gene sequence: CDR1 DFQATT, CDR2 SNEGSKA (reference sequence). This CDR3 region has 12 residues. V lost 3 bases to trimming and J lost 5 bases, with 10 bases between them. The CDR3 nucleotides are TGCAGTGCTAGCGGACAGATATATGGCTACACCTTC. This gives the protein CSASGQIYGYTF.

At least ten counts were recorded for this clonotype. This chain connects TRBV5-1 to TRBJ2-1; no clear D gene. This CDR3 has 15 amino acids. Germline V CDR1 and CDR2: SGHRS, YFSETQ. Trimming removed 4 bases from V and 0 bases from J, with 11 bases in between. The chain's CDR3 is CASSPEVGSYNEQFF. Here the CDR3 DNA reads TGCGCCAGCAGCCCCGAGGTGGGCTCCTACAATGAGCAGTTCTTC.

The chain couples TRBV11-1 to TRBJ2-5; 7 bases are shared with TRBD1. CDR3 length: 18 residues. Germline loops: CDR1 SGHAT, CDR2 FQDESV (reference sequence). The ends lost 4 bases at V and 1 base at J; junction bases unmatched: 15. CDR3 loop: CASSSDPHGTALQETQYF. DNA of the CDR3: TGTGCCAGCAGCTCCGACCCCCACGGGACAGCACTCCAAGAGACCCAGTACTTC.

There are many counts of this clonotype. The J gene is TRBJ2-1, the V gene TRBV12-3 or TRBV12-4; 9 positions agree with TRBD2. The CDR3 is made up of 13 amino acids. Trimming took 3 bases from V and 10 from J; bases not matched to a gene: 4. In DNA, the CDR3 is TGTGCCAGCAGTTTCCGAGGACTAGCGGAGCAGTTCTTC. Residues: CASSFRGLAEQFF.

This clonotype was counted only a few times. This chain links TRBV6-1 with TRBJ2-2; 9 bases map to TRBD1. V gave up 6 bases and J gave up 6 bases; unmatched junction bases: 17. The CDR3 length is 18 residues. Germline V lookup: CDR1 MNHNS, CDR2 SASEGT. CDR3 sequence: CASSNPGQGRRGAGELFF. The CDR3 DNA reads TGTGCCAGCAGCAACCCGGGACAGGGCCGTCGGGGCGCCGGGGAGCTGTTTTTT.

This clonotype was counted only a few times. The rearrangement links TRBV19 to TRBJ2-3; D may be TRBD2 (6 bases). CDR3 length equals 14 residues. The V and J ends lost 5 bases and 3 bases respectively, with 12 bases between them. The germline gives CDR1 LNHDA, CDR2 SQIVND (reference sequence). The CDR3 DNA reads TGTGCCAGTAGTCCGGGAGTGGGGACAGATACGCAGTATTTT. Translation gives CASSPGVGTDTQYF.

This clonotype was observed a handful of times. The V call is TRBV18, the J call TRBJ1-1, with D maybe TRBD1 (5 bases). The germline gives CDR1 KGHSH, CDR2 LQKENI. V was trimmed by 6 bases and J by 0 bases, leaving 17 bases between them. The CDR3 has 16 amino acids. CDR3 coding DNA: TGTGCCAGCTCCTACGGGGTGACAGCCTTGAACACTGAAGCTTTCTTT. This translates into CASSYGVTALNTEAFF.

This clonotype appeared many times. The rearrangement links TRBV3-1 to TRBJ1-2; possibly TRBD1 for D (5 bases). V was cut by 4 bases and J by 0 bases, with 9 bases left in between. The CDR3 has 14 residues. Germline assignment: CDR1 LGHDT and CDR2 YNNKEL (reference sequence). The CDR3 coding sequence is TGTGCCAGCAGCCTGGGACGGCCTAACTATGGCTACACCTTC. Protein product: CASSLGRPNYGYTF.

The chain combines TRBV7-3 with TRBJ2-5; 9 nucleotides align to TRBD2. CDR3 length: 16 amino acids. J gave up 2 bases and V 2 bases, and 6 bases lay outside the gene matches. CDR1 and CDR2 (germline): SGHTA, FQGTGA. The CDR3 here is CASSLSGAGGQETQYF. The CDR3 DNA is TGTGCCAGCAGCTTATCTGGGGCGGGAGGGCAAGAGACCCAGTACTTC.

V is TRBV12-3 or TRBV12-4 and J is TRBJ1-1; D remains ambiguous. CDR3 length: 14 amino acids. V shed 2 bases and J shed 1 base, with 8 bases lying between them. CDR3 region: CASSLIFRNTEAFF. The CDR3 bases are TGTGCCAGCAGTTTAATATTTAGGAACACTGAAGCTTTCTTT.

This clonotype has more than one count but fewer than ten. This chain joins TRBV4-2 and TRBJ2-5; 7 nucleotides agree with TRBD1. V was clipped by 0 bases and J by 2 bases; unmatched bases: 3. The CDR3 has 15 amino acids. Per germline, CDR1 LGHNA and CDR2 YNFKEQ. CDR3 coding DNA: TGTGCCAGCAGCCAAGAACGGACAGGACAAGAGACCCAGTACTTC. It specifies CASSQERTGQETQYF.

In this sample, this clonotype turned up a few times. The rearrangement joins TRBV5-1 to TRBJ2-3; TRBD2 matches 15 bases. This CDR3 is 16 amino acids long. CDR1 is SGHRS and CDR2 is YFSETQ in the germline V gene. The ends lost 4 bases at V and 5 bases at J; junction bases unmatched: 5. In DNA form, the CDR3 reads TGCGCCAGCAGCCGGACTAGCGGGGGGGCTCTAGATACGCAGTATTTT. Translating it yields CASSRTSGGALDTQYF.

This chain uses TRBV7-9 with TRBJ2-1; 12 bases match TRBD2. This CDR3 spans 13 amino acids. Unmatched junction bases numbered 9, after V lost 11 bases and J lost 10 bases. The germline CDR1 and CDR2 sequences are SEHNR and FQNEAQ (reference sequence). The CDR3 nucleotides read TGTGCCTCAACCCCTAGCGGGAGGGTGGAGCAGTTCTTC. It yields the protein CASTPSGRVEQFF.